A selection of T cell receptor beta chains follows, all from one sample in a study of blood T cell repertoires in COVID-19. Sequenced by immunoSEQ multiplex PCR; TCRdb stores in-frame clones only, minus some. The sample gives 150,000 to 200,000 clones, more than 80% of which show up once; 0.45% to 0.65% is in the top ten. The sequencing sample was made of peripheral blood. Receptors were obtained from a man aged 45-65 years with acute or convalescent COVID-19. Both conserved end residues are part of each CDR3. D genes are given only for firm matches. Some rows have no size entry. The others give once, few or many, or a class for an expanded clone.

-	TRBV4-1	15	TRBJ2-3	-	TGCGCCAGCAGCCAAGTTTTAGGGGTAACAGATACGCAGTATTTT	CASSQVLGVTDTQYF
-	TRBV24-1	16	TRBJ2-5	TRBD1	TGTGCCACCAGTGAACCTGGACAGGGAGCCGGAGAGACCCAGTACTTC	CATSEPGQGAGETQYF
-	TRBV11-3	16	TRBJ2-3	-	TGTGCCAGCAGCTTAGTAGAGGGAATGTTACTCCTTTCTCGACATTTT	CASSLVEGMLLLSRHF
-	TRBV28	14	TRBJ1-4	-	TGTGCCAGCAGTTTGCGACAGGATAATGAAAAACTGTTTTTT	CASSLRQDNEKLFF
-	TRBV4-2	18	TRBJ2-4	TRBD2	TGTGCCAGCAGCCAAGATCCGACTAGCGGAGTAGCCAAAAACATTCAGTACTTC	CASSQDPTSGVAKNIQYF
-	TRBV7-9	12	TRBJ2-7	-	TGTGCCAGCACCCCAATCTCCTACGAGCAGTACTTC	CASTPISYEQYF
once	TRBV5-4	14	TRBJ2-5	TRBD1	TGTGCCAGCAGCTTCGGGACAGTACAAGAGACCCAGTACTTC	CASSFGTVQETQYF
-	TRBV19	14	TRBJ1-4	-	TGTGCCAGCGCAACGCAGGGTATCGCTGAAAAACTGTTTTTT	CASATQGIAEKLFF
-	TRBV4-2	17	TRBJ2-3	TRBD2	TGTGCCAGCAAACCAAGTGGTAGCGGGGGATATGGAGATACGCAGTATTTT	CASKPSGSGGYGDTQYF
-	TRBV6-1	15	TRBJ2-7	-	TGTGCCAGCAGTGAACTTCAGGGGGGCTCCTACGAGCAGTACTTC	CASSELQGGSYEQYF
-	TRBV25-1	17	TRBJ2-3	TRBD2	TGTGCCAGCAGTGAGTGGACTAGATTCGACCGCACAGATACGCAGTATTTT	CASSEWTRFDRTDTQYF
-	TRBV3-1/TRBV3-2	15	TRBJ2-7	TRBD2	TGTGCCAGCAGCCGCCCCCTAGCGGGAGTAACGGAGCAGTACTTC	CASSRPLAGVTEQYF
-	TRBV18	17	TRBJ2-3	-	TGTGCCAGCTCACCACCGTCGGGTGGCCTAGGCACAGATACGCAGTATTTT	CASSPPSGGLGTDTQYF
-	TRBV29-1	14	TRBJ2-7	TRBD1	TGCAGCGTTGTTGGGGACAGGGTTTCGGGCGAGCAGTACTTC	CSVVGDRVSGEQYF
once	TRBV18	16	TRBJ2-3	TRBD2	TGTGCCAGCTCACTACCCCAGCGGGGGAGCACAGATACGCAGTATTTT	CASSLPQRGSTDTQYF
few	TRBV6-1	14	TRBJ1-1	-	TGTGCCAGCAGTGAATGGGGGCAGGGGACTGAAGCTTTCTTT	CASSEWGQGTEAFF
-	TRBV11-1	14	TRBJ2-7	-	TGTGCCAGCAGCTTACCGGGACTCCTTGGAGAGCAGTACTTC	CASSLPGLLGEQYF
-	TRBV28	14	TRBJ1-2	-	TGTGCCAGCAGATTAGTAGGGAGATTCTATGGCTACACCTTC	CASRLVGRFYGYTF
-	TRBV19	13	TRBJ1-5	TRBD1	TGTGCCAGTAGTATGACAGGGGATCAGCCCCAGCATTTT	CASSMTGDQPQHF
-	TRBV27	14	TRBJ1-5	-	TGTGCCAGCAGTTTGGAGGGAAGCAATCAGCCCCAGCATTTT	CASSLEGSNQPQHF
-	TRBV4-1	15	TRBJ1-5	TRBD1	TGCGCCAGCAGCCAGGGACAGGGGAAGCGGGGGCCCCAGCATTTT	CASSQGQGKRGPQHF
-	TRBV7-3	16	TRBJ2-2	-	TGTGCCAGCAGCTTAACGGCGGGGACGAACACCGGGGAGCTGTTTTTT	CASSLTAGTNTGELFF
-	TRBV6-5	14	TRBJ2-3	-	TGTGCCAGCAGTTACTCGTTTCGGGCAGATACGCAGTATTTT	CASSYSFRADTQYF
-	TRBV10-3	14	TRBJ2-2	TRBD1	TGTGCCATCACCTGGGACAGGGACACCGGGGAGCTGTTTTTT	CAITWDRDTGELFF
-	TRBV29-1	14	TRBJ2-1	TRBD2	TGCAGCGGGGTGGGGACTAGCGGGACTTATGAGCAGTTCTTC	CSGVGTSGTYEQFF
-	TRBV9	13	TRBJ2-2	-	TGTGCCAGCAGCGTAGATCATACCGGGGAGCTGTTTTTT	CASSVDHTGELFF
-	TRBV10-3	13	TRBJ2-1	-	TGTGCCATCAGTGAGTCTACTGCTAATGAGCAGTTCTTC	CAISESTANEQFF
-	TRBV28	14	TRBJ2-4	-	TGTGCCAGCGAGGGAGAGCCGGCCAAAAACATTCAGTACTTC	CASEGEPAKNIQYF
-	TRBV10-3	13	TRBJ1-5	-	TGTGCCTCCTCAGCACAGAGCAATCAGCCCCAGCATTTT	CASSAQSNQPQHF
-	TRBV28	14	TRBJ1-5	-	TGTGCCAGCAGTTTAAACAGGGTTTTTCAGCCCCAGCATTTT	CASSLNRVFQPQHF
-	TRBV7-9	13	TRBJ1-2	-	TGTGCCAGCAGCTTAGCGGGGCAGTCTGGCTACACCTTC	CASSLAGQSGYTF
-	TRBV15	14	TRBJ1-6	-	TGTGCCACCAGCAGAAACTCCAATAATTCACCCCTCCACTTT	CATSRNSNNSPLHF
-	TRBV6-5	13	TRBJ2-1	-	TGTGCCAGCAGAAGTAGCGGAGCTTTTGAGCAGTTCTTC	CASRSSGAFEQFF
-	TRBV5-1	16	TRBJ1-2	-	TGCGCCAGCAGCTTGGACGGTAGGGAGTCCCACTATGGCTACACCTTC	CASSLDGRESHYGYTF
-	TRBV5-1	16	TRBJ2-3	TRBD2	TGCGCCAGCAGCGGCGGGACTAGCGGGATGACAGATACGCAGTATTTT	CASSGGTSGMTDTQYF
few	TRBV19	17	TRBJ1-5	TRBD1	TGTGCCAGTAGTACCAGGGACAGGGGATCTCCATATCAGCCCCAGCATTTT	CASSTRDRGSPYQPQHF
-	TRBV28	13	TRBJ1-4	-	TGTGCCAGTAAAGTTGCGGGGGTTGAAAAACTGTTTTTT	CASKVAGVEKLFF
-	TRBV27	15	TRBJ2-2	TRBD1	TGTGCCAGCAGTCCGGGACAGGGGAACACCGGGGAGCTGTTTTTT	CASSPGQGNTGELFF
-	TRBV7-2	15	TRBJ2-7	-	TGTGCCAGCAGCTTAGACGGCAGGGGCGCTTCAGAGCAGTACTTC	CASSLDGRGASEQYF
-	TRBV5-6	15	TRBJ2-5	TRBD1	TGTGCCAGCAGCTTGGATTTGGACAGGATGGAGACCCAGTACTTC	CASSLDLDRMETQYF
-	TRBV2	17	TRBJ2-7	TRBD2	TGTGCCAGCAGTGAAGAGCTAAGGACTAGCGGAGACTACGAGCAGTACTTC	CASSEELRTSGDYEQYF
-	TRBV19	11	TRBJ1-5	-	TGTGCCAGTAGTATGCGACAGTCTCAGCATTTT	CASSMRQSQHF
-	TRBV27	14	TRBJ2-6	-	TGTGCCAGCAGTCCCTCGACCGGGGTCGGCGTCCTGACTTTC	CASSPSTGVGVLTF
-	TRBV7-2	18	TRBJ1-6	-	TGTGCCAGCAGCTACGTAGGAGGGGTGGGGACCTATAATTCACCCCTCCACTTT	CASSYVGGVGTYNSPLHF
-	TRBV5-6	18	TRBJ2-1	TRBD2	TGTGCCAGCAGCTTGACGAAAGCCCGGACTAGGGCCTACAATGAGCAGTTCTTC	CASSLTKARTRAYNEQFF
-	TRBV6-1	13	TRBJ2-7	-	TGTGCCAGCAGTGAAGGAGGCGCCTACGAGCAGTACTTC	CASSEGGAYEQYF
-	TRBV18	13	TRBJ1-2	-	TGTGCCAGCTCGCCACAGCCTTCCTATGGCTACACCTTC	CASSPQPSYGYTF
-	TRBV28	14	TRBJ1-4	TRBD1	TGTGCCAGCAGTACCGGGACAGGGTCCAAAAAACTGTTTTTT	CASSTGTGSKKLFF
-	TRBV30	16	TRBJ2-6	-	TGTGCCTGGAGTGTACGTAGTTACTCTGGGGCCAACGTCCTGACTTTC	CAWSVRSYSGANVLTF
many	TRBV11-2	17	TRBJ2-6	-	TGTGCCAGCAGCTTATTAGGGGGGACTAATGGGGCCAACGTCCTGACTTTC	CASSLLGGTNGANVLTF
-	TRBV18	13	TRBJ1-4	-	TGTGCCAGCTCAGTGGGCCCTAATGAAAAACTGTTTTTT	CASSVGPNEKLFF
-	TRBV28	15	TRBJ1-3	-	TGTGCCAGCAGCCCAAGGAGGGTGCCTGGAAACACCATATATTTT	CASSPRRVPGNTIYF
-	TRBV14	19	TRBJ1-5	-	TGTGCCAGCAGCCAGCGGACAAGCTCTATGAGTTATGGCAATCAGCCCCAGCATTTT	CASSQRTSSMSYGNQPQHF
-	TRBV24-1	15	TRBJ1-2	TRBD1	TGTGCCACCAGTGCCGGGGGCGACAGGGTTTGGGGCTACACCTTC	CATSAGGDRVWGYTF
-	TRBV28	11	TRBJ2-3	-	TGTGCCAGCTCTTCGGGGGATACGCAGTATTTT	CASSSGDTQYF
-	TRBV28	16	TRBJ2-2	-	TGTGCCAGCAGTTTACCCCCAGGGTTGAGCACCGGGGAGCTGTTTTTT	CASSLPPGLSTGELFF
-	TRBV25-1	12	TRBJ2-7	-	TGTGCCAGCAGTCAAGTAGGGGACGAGCAGTACTTC	CASSQVGDEQYF
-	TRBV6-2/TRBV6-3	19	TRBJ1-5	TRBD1	TGTGCCAGCAGTTGGAGGGCGACAGGGGGCTCTTGGAGCAATCAGCCCCAGCATTTT	CASSWRATGGSWSNQPQHF